Listed below are T cell receptor beta chains from one sample, sequenced in a study of blood T cell repertoires in COVID-19. Profiled with immunoSEQ multiplex PCR; TCRdb holds only in-frame clones, not every one. In the table there are about 270,000 clones, around 90% of which are singletons. The sequencing input was PBMCs or T cells enriched from blood (not recorded which). The source is a woman aged 50 to 60 who had recovered from COVID-19. Each CDR3 is given with its conserved first and last residue. The order of the fields is J gene, clone size, V gene, D gene, CDR3 DNA, CDR3 protein. A D gene is named only where the DNA matches it firmly. Clone sizes are given selectively: once, few, many, or a class where the clone is expanded.

TRBJ2-3,NA,TRBV19,TRBD1,TGTGCCAGTAGTATAGATTCGGCAGGGGGTAGGACAGATACGCAGTATTTT,CASSIDSAGGRTDTQYF
TRBJ2-1,NA,TRBV19,TRBD2,TGTGCCAGTAGTATTGGGGCGGGAGGTACAGATGAGCAGTTCTTC,CASSIGAGGTDEQFF
TRBJ2-7,NA,TRBV11-1,TRBD2,TGTGCCAGCAGCCCCTTTGGACTAGCGCCTTCCTACGAGCAGTACTTC,CASSPFGLAPSYEQYF
TRBJ2-6,NA,TRBV27,NA,TGTGCCAGCAGTTTAGGCTACAGGGCCAGCTCTGGGGCCAACGTCCTGACTTTC,CASSLGYRASSGANVLTF
TRBJ2-2,NA,TRBV7-2,TRBD1,TGTGCCAGCAGCTCCAGGGGGCAAAACACCGGGGAGCTGTTTTTT,CASSSRGQNTGELFF
TRBJ2-7,NA,TRBV6-2/TRBV6-3,TRBD2,TGTGCCAGCAGTCCGCGGACTAGCGGGAGGGGTGTTGCCTACGAGCAGTACTTC,CASSPRTSGRGVAYEQYF
TRBJ1-1,NA,TRBV11-2,NA,TGTGCCAGCAGCTTATTCTCTTTACAGGAGACTGAAGCTTTCTTT,CASSLFSLQETEAFF
TRBJ1-1,few,TRBV21-1,NA,TGTGCCAGCAGCATATACAGGGGGTTGAACACTGAAGCTTTCTTT,CASSIYRGLNTEAFF
TRBJ2-7,NA,TRBV5-4,NA,TGTGCCAGCAGCTCCGGTGGGGGGGCCAACCCCTACGAGCAGTACTTC,CASSSGGGANPYEQYF
TRBJ2-1,NA,TRBV4-1,TRBD2,TGCGCCAGCAGCCAGGGGACTAGCGGGATGTCCCGCTACCATGAGCAGTTCTTC,CASSQGTSGMSRYHEQFF
TRBJ2-7,NA,TRBV18,TRBD1,TGTGCCAGCTCACACGACCGGGACAGGGGGGGCTCCGAGCAGTACTTC,CASSHDRDRGGSEQYF
TRBJ1-5,NA,TRBV18,TRBD1,TGTGCCAGCTCCCTACGGGATCCGACAGGGAGCGAGGGCAATCAGCCCCAGCATTTT,CASSLRDPTGSEGNQPQHF
TRBJ2-1,NA,TRBV6-5,TRBD2,TGTGCCAGCAGCCAGACTAGCGGGGGGTACAATGAGCAGTTCTTC,CASSQTSGGYNEQFF
TRBJ2-3,NA,TRBV28,TRBD2,TGTGCCAGCAGTCCGGGACTAGCGATTTTAGATACGCAGTATTTT,CASSPGLAILDTQYF
TRBJ2-3,NA,TRBV2,TRBD2,TGTGCCAGCAGTGCCACTAGCGGGAGAGATACGCAGTATTTT,CASSATSGRDTQYF
TRBJ1-5,NA,TRBV20-1,NA,TGCAGTGCTAGTAGGCAGGTCTATGCTGGCAATCAGCCCCAGCATTTT,CSASRQVYAGNQPQHF
TRBJ2-1,NA,TRBV6-2/TRBV6-3,TRBD1,TGTGCCAGCAGTTACTCGGGACAGGGGTGGAATGAGCAGTTCTTC,CASSYSGQGWNEQFF
TRBJ2-5,NA,TRBV18,NA,TGTGCCAGCTCACAATACAGTGACCAAGAGACCCAGTACTTC,CASSQYSDQETQYF
TRBJ1-4,NA,TRBV10-3,NA,TGTGCCATCAGTGACAACCGGGCCCTCGAGGGTGAAAAACTGTTTTTT,CAISDNRALEGEKLFF
TRBJ2-7,NA,TRBV10-1,NA,TGCGCCAGCAGTCCTAGCCCATCCTACGAGCAGTACTTC,CASSPSPSYEQYF
TRBJ2-2,NA,TRBV7-9,TRBD2,TGTGCCAGCAGCTTACTAGCGGGAAGGGGTACCGGGGAGCTGTTTTTT,CASSLLAGRGTGELFF
TRBJ1-4,NA,TRBV15,TRBD1,TGTGCCACCAGCAGGAAAGGGGGCGAGGATGAAAAACTGTTTTTT,CATSRKGGEDEKLFF
TRBJ1-1,NA,TRBV7-8,TRBD1,TGTGCCAGCAGCGAGGGACAGGTAGGGGTTCCTGAAGCTTTCTTT,CASSEGQVGVPEAFF
TRBJ1-6,NA,TRBV30,TRBD1,TGTGCCTGGAGTGTACAGGGGAAGAGCTCCTATAATTCACCCCTCCACTTT,CAWSVQGKSSYNSPLHF
TRBJ1-1,NA,TRBV3-1/TRBV3-2,NA,TGTGCCAGCAGCCGGACAGCGAACACTGAAGCTTTCTTT,CASSRTANTEAFF
TRBJ1-3,once,TRBV4-3,NA,TGCGCCAGCAGCCAAGATTTATCTATCTCTGGAAACACCATATATTTT,CASSQDLSISGNTIYF
TRBJ1-4,NA,TRBV28,NA,TGTGCCAGCAGTTCTCCTTGGGGGGGCGCCTTGGTGGTGGAAAAACTGTTTTTT,CASSSPWGGALVVEKLFF
TRBJ2-7,NA,TRBV7-3,TRBD1,TGTGCCAGCAGCTTAGAGACAGGGGCCTACGAGCAGTACTTC,CASSLETGAYEQYF
TRBJ2-7,NA,TRBV4-1,TRBD1,TGCGCCAGCAGCCAAATACCGGGACAGGGTATTGGGGCCTACGAGCAGTACTTC,CASSQIPGQGIGAYEQYF
TRBJ1-5,NA,TRBV19,NA,TGTGCCAGCCAAACAGGCTTCAATCAGCCCCAGCATTTT,CASQTGFNQPQHF
TRBJ2-6,NA,TRBV11-1,TRBD1,TGTGCCAGCAGCCGACGACAGGGGGCCGGGGCCAACGTCCTGACTTTC,CASSRRQGAGANVLTF
TRBJ1-5,once,TRBV12-3/TRBV12-4,NA,TGTGCCAGCAGTTCAGGGCCTCAGCCCCAGCATTTT,CASSSGPQPQHF
TRBJ2-1,once,TRBV28,NA,TGTGCCAGCACCGGGGTGGGGGGTGTCTCCTACAATGAGCAGTTCTTC,CASTGVGGVSYNEQFF
TRBJ1-6,once,TRBV12-3/TRBV12-4,TRBD1,TGTGCCAGCAGTTTCAGGGGGCTATCACCCCTCCACTTT,CASSFRGLSPLHF
TRBJ1-1,NA,TRBV4-3,NA,TGCGCCAGCAGCCAATTCTTGAACACTGAAGCTTTCTTT,CASSQFLNTEAFF
TRBJ1-1,NA,TRBV29-1,NA,TGCAGCGTAAATCGGGGGAACACTGAAGCTTTCTTT,CSVNRGNTEAFF
TRBJ1-1,NA,TRBV10-3,TRBD1,TGTGCCATCAGTGACTGGACAGGGGGCCTATTGAATGAAGCTTTCTTT,CAISDWTGGLLNEAFF
TRBJ1-1,NA,TRBV9,NA,TGTGCCAGCAGCGTACAGGGGAACACTGAAGCTTTCTTT,CASSVQGNTEAFF
TRBJ1-1,NA,TRBV29-1,NA,TGCAGCGTCCAAGACAGTAACACTGAAGCTTTCTTT,CSVQDSNTEAFF